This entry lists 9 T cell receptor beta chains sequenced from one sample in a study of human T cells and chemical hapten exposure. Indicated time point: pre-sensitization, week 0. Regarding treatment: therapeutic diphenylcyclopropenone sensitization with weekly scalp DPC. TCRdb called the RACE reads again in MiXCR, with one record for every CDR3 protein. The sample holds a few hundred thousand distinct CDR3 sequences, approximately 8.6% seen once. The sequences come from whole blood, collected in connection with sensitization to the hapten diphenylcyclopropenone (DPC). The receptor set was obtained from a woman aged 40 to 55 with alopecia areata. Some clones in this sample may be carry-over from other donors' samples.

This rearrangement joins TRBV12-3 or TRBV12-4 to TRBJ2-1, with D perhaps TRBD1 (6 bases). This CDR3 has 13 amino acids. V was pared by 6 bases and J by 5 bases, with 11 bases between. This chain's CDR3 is CASSDNRDNEQFF. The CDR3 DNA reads TGTGCCAGCAGCGATAACAGGGACAATGAGCAGTTCTTC.

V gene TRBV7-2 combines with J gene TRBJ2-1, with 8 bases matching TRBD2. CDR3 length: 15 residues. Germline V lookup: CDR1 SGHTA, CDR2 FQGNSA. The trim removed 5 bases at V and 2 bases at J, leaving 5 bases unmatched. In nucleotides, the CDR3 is TGTGCCAGCAGCACAGGACTAGCCCCCTACAATGAGCAGTTCTTC. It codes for CASSTGLAPYNEQFF.

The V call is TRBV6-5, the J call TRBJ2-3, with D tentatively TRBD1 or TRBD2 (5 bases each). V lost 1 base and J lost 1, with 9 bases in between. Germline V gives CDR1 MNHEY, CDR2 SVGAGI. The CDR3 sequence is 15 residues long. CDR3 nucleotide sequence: TGTGCCAGCAGTTACTGGGACGGCGGCACAGATACGCAGTATTTT. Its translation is CASSYWDGGTDTQYF.

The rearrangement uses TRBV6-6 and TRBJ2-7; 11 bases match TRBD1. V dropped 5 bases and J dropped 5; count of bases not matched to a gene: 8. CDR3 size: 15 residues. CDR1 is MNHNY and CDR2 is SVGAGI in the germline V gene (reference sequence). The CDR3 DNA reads TGTGCCAGCAGTACCTTAGGACAGGGGGCCCACGAGCAGTACTTC. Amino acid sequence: CASSTLGQGAHEQYF.

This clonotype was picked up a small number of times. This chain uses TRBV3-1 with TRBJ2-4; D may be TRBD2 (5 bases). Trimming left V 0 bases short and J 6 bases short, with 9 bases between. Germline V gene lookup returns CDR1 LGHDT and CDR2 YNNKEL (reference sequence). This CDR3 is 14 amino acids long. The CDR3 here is CASSQDVRVNIQYF. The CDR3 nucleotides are TGTGCCAGCAGCCAAGATGTGAGGGTAAACATTCAGTACTTC.

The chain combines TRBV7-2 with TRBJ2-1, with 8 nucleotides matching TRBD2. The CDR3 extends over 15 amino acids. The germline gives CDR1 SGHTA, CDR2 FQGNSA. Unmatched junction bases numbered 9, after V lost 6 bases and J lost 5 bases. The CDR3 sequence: CASSFPGLGNNEQFF. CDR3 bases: TGTGCCAGCAGTTTCCCGGGACTAGGAAACAATGAGCAGTTCTTC.

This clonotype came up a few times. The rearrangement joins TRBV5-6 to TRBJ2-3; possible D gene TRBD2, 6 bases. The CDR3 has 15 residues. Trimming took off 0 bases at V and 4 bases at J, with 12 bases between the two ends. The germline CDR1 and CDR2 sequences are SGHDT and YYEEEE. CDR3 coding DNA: TGTGCCAGCAGCTTGGCCGTGGTAGCGGCAGATACGCAGTATTTT. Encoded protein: CASSLAVVAADTQYF.

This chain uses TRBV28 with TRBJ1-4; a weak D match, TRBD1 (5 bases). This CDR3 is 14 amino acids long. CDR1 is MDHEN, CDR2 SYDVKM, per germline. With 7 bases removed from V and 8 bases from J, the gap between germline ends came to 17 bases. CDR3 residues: CASKGMGPEEKLFF. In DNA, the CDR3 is TGTGCCAGCAAGGGAATGGGGCCGGAAGAAAAACTGTTTTTT.

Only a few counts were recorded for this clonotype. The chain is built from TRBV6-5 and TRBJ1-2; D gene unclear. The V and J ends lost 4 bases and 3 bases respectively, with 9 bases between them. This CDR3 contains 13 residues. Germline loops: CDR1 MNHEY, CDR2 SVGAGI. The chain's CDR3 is CASSSKGYYGYTF. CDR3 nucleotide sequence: TGTGCCAGCAGTTCAAAGGGCTACTATGGCTACACCTTC.